The clone carrying this TCR beta chain was counted many times. The antigen remains undetermined. These data come from a study of T cells after yellow fever vaccination. Across the study: Fractions with few cells were prepared using SMART-Seq v4 Ultra Low Input. Study-level findings and limits: Shared CD4/CD8 clonotypes were a small share, likely from convergent recombination.

The CDR3 covers 13 residues. The ends were cut back, 5 bases at V and 4 bases at J, with 10 bases in the middle. CDR1 is SEHNR and CDR2 is FQNEAQ in the germline V gene (reference sequence). TCRdb ran MiXCR on the 5' RACE reads and lists one entry per CDR3 protein. The table records some 250,000 distinct CDR3 sequences, about 3.9% of them present only once. Material: PBMCs, obtained 15 days after the yellow fever booster vaccination. The sequence was obtained from a man aged 18 to 30 who received the YFV17D yellow fever vaccine. The gene calls are TRBV7-9 and TRBJ2-3; D is perhaps TRBD2 (5 bases). The CDR3 bases are TGTGCCAGCAGCGGAGGAGGAGCAGATACGCAGTATTTT. As protein: CASSGGGADTQYF.